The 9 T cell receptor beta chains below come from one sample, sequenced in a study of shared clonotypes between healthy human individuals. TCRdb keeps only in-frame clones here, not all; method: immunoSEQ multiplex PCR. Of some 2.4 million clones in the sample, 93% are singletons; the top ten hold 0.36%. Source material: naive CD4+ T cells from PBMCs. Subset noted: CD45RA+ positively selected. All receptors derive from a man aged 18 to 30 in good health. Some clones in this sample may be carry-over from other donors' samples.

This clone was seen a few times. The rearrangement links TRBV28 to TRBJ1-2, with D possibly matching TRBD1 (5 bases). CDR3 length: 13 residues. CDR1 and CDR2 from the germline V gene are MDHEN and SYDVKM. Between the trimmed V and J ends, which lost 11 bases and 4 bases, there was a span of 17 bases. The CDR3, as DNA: TGTGCCGTATTAGGGGATTGGGGCTATGGCTACACCTTC. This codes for CAVLGDWGYGYTF.

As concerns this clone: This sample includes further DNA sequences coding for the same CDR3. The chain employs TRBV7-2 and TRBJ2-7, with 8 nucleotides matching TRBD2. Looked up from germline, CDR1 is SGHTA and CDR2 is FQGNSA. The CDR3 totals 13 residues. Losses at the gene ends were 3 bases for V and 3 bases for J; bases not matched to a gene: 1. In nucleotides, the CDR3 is TGTGCCAGCAGCTTCAGCGGGAGCTACGAGCAGTACTTC. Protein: CASSFSGSYEQYF.

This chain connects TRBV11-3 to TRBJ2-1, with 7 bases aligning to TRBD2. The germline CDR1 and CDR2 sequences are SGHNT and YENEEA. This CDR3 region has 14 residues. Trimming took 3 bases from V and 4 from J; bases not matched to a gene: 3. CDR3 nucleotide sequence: TGTGCCAGCAGCTTCGGGACTAATTACAATGAGCAGTTCTTC. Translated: CASSFGTNYNEQFF.

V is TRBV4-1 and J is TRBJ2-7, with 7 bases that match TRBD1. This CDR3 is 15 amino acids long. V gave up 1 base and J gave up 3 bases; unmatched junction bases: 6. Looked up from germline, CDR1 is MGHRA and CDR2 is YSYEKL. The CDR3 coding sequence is TGCGCCAGCAGCCAAGCCGGGACAGATATCTACGAGCAGTACTTC. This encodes CASSQAGTDIYEQYF.

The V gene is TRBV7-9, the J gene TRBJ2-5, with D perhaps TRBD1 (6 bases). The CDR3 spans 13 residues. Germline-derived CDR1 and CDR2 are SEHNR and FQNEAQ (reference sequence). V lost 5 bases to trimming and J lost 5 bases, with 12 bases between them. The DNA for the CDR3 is TGTGCCAGCAGCCTTCTGGACAGCGAGACCCAGTACTTC. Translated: CASSLLDSETQYF. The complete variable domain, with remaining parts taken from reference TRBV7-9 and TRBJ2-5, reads DTGVSQNPRHKITKRGQNVTFRCDPISEHNRLYWYRQTLGQGPEFLTYFQNEAQLEKSRLLSDRFSAERPKGSFSTLEIQRTEQGDSAMYLCASSLLDSETQYFGPGTRLLVL.

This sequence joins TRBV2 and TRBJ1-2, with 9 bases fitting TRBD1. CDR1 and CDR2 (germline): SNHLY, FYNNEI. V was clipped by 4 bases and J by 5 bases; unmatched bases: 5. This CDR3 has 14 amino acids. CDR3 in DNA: TGTGCCAGCAGTGTCAGGACAGGGGAGTATGGCTACACCTTC. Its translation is CASSVRTGEYGYTF.

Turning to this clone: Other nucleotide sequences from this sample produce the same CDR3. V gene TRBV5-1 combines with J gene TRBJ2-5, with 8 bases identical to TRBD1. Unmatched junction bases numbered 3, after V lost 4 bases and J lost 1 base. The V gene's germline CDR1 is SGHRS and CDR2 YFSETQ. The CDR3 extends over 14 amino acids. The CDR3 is CASSRGTGQETQYF. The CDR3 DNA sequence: TGCGCCAGCAGCCGGGGGACAGGCCAAGAGACCCAGTACTTC.

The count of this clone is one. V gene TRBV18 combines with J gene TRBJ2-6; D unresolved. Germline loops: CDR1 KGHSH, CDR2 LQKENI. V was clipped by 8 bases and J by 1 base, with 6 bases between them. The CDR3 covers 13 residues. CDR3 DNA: TGTGCCAGCCTGATTTCTGGGGCCAACGTCCTGACTTTC. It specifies CASLISGANVLTF.

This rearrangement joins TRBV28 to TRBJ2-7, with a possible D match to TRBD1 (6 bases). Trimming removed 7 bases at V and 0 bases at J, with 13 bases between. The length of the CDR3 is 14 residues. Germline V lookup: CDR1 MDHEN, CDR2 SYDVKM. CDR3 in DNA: TGTGCCAGCACCGTACAGGGTAGCTCCTACGAGCAGTACTTC. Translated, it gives CASTVQGSSYEQYF.